Sequencing of this TCR beta chain was carried out in a study of cytomegalovirus exposure and HLA in healthy donors. Whereas donors were nominally healthy upon sampling, unrecorded immune exposures were probable. Study-level points and caveats: The authors later linked a missense DCLRE1C variant to TCR beta V- and J-gene trimming.

Vbeta (60) and Jbeta (13) primers were used in the PCR. As processed by the authors: Counted up in a later analysis, unique TCR beta chains came to some 80 million, with around 10 million shared. Measured with immunoSEQ multiplex PCR; TCRdb has only the in-frame clones, and not every one. The DNA was the basis for D and trimming; V, J and clone size are from that table. The repertoire holds roughly 100,000 clones, around 85% seen once, with roughly 3.4% in the top ten. This clone has a handful of counts. Antigen: not known. The CDR3 contains 13 residues. V lost 9 bases to trimming and J lost 2 bases, with 12 bases between them. Germline V gene sequence: CDR1 MNHNS, CDR2 SASEGT.

The chain has TRBV6-1 and TRBJ2-3; a weak D match, TRBD2 (5 bases). This sequence originates from a man between 60 and 70 years old in good health and CMV-seronegative. The material sequenced was PBMCs. CDR3 loop: CASADYSTDTQYF. The CDR3 coding sequence is TGTGCCAGTGCTGACTACTCCACAGATACGCAGTATTTT.